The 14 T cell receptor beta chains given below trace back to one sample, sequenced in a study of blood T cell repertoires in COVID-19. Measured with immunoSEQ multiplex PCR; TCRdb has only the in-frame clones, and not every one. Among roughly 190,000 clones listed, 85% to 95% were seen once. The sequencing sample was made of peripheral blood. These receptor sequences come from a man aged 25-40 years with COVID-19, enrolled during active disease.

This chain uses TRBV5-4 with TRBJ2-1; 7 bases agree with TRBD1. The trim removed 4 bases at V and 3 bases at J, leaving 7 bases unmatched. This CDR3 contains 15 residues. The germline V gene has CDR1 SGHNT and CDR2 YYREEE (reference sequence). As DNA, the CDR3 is TGTGCCAGCAGCCAAACAGGGGTCGTCTACAATGAGCAGTTCTTC. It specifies CASSQTGVVYNEQFF.

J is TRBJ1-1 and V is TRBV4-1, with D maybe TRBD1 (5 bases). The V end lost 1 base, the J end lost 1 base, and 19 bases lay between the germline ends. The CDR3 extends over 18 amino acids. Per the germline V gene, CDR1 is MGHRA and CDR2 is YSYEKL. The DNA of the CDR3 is TGCGCCAGCAGCCAAGGGGTAATAACTTTTAGGGGGAACACTGAAGCTTTCTTT. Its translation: CASSQGVITFRGNTEAFF.

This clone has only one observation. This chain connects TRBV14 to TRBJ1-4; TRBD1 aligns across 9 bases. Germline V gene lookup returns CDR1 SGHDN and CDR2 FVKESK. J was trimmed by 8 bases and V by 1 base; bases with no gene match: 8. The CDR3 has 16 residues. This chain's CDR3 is CASSQGWGQGNEKLFF. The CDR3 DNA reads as TGTGCCAGCAGCCAAGGATGGGGACAGGGAAACGAAAAACTGTTTTTT.

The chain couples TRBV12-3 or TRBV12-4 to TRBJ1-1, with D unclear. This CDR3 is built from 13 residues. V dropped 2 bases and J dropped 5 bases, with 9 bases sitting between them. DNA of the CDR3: TGTGCCAGCAGTTTAAAACAGTTTACTGAAGCTTTCTTT. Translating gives CASSLKQFTEAFF.

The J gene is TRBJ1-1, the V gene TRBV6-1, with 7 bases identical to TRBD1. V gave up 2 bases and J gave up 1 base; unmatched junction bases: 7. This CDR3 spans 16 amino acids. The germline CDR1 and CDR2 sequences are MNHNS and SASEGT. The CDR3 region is CASSELGGARNTEAFF. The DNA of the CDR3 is TGTGCCAGCAGTGAATTAGGGGGCGCGAGGAACACTGAAGCTTTCTTT.

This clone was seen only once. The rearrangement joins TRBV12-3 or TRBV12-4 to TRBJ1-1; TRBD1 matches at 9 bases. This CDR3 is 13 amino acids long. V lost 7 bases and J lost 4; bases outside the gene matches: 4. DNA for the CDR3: TGTGCCAGCATTCCGACAGGGGGCACTGAAGCTTTCTTT. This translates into CASIPTGGTEAFF.

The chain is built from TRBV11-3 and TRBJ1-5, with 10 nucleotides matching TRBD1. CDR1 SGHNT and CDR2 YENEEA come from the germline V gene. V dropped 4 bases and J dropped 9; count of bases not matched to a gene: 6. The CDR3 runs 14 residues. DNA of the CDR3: TGTGCCAGCAGCTCACACGACAGGGGGCCGCCCCAGCATTTT. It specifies CASSSHDRGPPQHF.

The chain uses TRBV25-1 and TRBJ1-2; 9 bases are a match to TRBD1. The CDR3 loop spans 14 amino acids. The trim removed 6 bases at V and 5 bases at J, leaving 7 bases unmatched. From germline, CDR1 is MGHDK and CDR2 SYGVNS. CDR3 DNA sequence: TGTGCCAGCAGGGGGACAGGGTTGGTTTATGGCTACACCTTC. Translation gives CASRGTGLVYGYTF.

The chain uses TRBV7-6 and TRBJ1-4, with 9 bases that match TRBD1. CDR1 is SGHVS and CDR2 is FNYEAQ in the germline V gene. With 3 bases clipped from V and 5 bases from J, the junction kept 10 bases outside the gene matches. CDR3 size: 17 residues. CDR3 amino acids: CASSLGRQGVSNEKLFF. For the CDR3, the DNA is TGTGCCAGCAGCTTGGGGAGACAGGGGGTGTCCAATGAAAAACTGTTTTTT.

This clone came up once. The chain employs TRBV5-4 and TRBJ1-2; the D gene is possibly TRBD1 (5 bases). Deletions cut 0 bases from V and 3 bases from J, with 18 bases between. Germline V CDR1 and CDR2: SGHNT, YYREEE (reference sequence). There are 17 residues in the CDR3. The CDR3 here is CASSLGGWGRRDYGYTF. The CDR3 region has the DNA TGTGCCAGCAGCTTGGGTGGTTGGGGCCGCCGGGACTATGGCTACACCTTC.

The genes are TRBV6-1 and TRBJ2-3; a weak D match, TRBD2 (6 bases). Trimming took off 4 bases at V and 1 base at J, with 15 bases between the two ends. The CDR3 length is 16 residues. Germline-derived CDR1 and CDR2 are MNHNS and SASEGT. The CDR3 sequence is CASSVSAGRGTDTQYF. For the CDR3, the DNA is TGTGCCAGCAGTGTATCGGCGGGGCGCGGCACAGATACGCAGTATTTT.

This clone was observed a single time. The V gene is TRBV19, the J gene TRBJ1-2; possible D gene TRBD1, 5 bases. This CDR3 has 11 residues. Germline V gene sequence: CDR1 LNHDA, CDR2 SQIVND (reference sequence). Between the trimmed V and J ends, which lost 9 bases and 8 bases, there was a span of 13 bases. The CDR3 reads CASWGGRGYTF. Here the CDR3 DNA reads TGTGCCAGCTGGGGGGGGAGAGGCTACACCTTC.

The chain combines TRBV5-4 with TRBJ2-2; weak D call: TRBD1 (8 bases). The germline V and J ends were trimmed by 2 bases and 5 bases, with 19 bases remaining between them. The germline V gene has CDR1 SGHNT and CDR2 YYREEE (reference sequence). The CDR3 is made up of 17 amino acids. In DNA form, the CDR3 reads TGTGCCAGCAGCTTTCCCGACCACAGGGGGGGAACCGGGGAGCTGTTTTTT. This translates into CASSFPDHRGGTGELFF.

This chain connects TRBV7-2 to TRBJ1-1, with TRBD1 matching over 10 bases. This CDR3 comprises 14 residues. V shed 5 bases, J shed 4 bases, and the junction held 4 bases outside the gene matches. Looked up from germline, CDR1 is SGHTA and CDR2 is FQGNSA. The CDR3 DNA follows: TGTGCCAGCAGCCAACGGACAGGGGGCACTGAAGCTTTCTTT. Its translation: CASSQRTGGTEAFF.